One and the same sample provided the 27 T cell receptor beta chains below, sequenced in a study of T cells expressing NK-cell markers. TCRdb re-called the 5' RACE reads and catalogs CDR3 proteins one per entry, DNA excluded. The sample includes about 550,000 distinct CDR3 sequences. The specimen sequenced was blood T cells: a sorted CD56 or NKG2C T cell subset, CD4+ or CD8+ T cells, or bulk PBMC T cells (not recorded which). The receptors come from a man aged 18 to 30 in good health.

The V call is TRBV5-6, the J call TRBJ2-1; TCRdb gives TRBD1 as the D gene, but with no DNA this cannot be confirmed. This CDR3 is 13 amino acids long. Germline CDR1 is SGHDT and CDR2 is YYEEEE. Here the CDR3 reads CASSRTGRAEQFF.

The chain's CDR3 is CASHAVGSLSGNTIYF. The J gene is TRBJ1-3, the V gene TRBV12-3 or TRBV12-4. CDR3 length: 16 amino acids.

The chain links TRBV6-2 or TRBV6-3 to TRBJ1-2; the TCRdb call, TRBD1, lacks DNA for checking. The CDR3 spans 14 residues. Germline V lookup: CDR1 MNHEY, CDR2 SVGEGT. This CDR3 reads CASIMTGTGNGYTF.

The CDR3 is CASRLRTSGSSGANVLTF. The chain carries TRBV12-3 or TRBV12-4 and TRBJ2-6; the TCRdb call, TRBD2, lacks DNA for checking. The CDR3 consists of 18 residues.

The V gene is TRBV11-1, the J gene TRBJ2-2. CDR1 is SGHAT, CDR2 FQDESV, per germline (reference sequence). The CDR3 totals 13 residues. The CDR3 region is CASSPDRTGELFF.

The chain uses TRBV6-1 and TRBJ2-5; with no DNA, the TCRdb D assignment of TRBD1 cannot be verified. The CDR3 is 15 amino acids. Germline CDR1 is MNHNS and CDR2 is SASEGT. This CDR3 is CASSPGTGHRETQYF.

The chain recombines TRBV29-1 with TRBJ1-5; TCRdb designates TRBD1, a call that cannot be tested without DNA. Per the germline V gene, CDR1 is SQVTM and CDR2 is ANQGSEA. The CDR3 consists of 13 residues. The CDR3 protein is CSVGQGVGQPQHF.

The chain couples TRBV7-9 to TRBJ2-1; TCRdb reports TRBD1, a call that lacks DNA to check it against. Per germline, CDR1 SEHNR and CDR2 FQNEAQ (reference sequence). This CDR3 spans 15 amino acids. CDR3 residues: CASSPLGTSYNEQFF.

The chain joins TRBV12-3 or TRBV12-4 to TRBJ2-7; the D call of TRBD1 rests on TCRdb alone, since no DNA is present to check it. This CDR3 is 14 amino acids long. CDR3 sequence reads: CASSPQGALNEQYF.

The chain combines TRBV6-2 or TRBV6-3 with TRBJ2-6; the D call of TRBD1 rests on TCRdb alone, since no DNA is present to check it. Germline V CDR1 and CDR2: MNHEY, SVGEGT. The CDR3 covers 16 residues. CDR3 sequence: CAGGGDSHSGANVLTF.

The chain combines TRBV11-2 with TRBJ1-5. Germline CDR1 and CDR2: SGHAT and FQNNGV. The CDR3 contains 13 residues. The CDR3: CASSLASLQPQHF.

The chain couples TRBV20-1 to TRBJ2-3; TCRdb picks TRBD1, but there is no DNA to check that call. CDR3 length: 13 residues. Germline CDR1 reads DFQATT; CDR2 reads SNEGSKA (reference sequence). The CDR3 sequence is CSGWRGRLDTQYF.

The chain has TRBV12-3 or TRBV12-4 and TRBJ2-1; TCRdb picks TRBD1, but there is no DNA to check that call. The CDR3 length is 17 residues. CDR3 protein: CASRGTGDYGSYNEQFF.

CDR3 amino acids: CASSIRGNAGELFF. The chain links TRBV6-5 to TRBJ2-2; TCRdb's D gene call, TRBD1, goes unchecked for lack of DNA. Looked up from germline, CDR1 is MNHEY and CDR2 is SVGAGI. This CDR3 has 14 residues.

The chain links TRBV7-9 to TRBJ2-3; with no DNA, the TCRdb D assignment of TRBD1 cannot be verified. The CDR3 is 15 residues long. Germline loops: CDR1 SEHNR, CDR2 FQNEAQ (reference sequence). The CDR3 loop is CASNFRDMSTDTQYF.

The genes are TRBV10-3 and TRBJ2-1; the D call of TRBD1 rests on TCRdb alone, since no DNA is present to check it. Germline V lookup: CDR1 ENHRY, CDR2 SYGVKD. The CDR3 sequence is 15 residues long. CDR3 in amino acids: CAISPGSPRWGEQFF.

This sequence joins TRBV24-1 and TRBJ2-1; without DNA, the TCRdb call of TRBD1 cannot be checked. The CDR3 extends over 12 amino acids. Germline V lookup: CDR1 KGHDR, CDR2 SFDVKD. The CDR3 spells CATSAQPGEQFF.

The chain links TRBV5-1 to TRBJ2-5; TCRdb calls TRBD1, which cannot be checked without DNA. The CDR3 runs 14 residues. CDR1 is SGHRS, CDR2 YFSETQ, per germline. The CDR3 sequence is CASSFGTPQETQYF.

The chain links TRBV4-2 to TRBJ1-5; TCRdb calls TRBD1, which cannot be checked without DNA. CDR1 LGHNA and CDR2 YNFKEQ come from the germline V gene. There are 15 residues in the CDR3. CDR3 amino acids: CASSRQGFEGQPQHF.

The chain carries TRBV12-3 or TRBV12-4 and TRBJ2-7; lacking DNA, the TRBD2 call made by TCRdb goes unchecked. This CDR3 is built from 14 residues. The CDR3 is CASSWLVGAYEQYF.

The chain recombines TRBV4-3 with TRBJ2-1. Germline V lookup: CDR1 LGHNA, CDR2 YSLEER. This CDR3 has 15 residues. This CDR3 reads CASSQPRGFYNEQFF.

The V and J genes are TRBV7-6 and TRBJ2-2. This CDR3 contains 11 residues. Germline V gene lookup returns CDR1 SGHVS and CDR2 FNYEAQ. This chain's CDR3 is CASSALGELFF.

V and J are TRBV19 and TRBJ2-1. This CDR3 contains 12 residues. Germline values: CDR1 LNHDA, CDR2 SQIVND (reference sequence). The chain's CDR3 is CASSIGVSEQFF. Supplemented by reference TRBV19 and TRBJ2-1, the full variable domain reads DGGITQSPKYLFRKEGQNVTLSCEQNLNHDAMYWYRQDPGQGLRLIYYSQIVNDFQKGDIAEGYSVSREKKESFPLTVTSAQKNPTAFYLCASSIGVSEQFFGPGTRLTVL.

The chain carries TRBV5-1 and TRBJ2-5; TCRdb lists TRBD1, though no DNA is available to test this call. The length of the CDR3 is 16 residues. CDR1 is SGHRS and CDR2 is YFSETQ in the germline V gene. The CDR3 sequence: CASSARRGTIEWTQYF.

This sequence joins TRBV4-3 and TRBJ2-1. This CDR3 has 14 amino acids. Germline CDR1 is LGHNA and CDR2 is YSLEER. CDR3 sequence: CASSQGVPYNEQFF.

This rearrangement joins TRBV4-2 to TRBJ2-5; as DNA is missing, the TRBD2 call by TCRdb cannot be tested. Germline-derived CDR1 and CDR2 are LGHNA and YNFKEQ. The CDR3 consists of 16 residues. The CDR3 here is CASSQELAGALETQYF.

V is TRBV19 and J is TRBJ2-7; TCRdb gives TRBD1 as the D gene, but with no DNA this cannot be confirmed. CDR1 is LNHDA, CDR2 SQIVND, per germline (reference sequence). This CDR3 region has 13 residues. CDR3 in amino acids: CASKVAGAYEQYF.